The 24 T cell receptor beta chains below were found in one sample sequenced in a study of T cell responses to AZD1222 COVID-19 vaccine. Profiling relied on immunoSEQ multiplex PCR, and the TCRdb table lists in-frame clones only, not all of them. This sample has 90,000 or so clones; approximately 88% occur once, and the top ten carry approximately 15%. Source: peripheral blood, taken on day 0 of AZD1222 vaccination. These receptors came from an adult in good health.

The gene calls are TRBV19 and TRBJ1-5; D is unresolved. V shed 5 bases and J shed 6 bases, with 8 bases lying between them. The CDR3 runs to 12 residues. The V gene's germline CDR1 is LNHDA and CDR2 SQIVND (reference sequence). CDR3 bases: TGTGCCAGTAGTGCCCTAAGTCAGCCCCAGCATTTT. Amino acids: CASSALSQPQHF.

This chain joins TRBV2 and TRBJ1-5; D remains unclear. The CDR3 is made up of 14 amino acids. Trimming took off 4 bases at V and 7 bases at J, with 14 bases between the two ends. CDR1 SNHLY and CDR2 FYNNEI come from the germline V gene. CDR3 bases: TGTGCCAGCAGTGTTCATACAGTCGGCCAGCCCCAGCATTTT. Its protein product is CASSVHTVGQPQHF.

The CDR3 DNA is TGCGCCAGCAGCTTGGGCAGGGATCAGCCCCAGCATTTT. It specifies CASSLGRDQPQHF. The V gene is TRBV5-1, the J gene TRBJ1-5, with TRBD1 as a possible D gene (5 bases). Germline V gene lookup returns CDR1 SGHRS and CDR2 YFSETQ. V shed 0 bases and J shed 5 bases, with 6 bases lying between them. CDR3 length: 13 amino acids.

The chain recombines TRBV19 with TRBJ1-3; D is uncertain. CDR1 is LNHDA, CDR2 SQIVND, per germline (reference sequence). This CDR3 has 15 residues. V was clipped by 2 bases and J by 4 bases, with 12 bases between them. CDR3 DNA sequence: TGTGCCAGTAGTATAAAGAAACTTGGGGGAAACACCATATATTTT. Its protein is CASSIKKLGGNTIYF. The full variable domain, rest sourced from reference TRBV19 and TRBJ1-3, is DGGITQSPKYLFRKEGQNVTLSCEQNLNHDAMYWYRQDPGQGLRLIYYSQIVNDFQKGDIAEGYSVSREKKESFPLTVTSAQKNPTAFYLCASSIKKLGGNTIYFGEGSWLTVV.

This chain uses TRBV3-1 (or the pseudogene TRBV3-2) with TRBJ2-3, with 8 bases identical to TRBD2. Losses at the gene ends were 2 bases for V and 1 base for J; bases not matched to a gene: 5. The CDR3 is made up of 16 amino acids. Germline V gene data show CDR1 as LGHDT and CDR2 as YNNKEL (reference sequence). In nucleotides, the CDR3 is TGTGCCAGCAGCCAACGAGGGCGGGGGGGCACAGATACGCAGTATTTT. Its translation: CASSQRGRGGTDTQYF.

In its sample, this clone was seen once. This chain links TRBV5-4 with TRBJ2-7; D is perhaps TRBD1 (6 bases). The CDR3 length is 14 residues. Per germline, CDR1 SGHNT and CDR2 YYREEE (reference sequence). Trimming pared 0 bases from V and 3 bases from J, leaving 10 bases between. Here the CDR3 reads CASSLEQGSYEQYF. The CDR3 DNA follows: TGTGCCAGCAGCTTGGAGCAGGGGAGCTACGAGCAGTACTTC.

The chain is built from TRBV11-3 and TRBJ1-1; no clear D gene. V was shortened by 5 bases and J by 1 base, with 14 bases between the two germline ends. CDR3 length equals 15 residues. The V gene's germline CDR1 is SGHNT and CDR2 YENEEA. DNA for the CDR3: TGTGCCAGCAGCCTAACTAGTACGGCGAACACTGAAGCTTTCTTT. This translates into CASSLTSTANTEAFF.

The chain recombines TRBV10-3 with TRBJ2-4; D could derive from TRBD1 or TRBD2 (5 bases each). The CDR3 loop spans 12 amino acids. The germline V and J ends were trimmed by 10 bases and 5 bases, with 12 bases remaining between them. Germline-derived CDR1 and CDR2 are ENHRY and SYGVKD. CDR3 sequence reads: CATWDPENIQYF. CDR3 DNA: TGTGCCACCTGGGACCCCGAAAACATTCAGTACTTC.

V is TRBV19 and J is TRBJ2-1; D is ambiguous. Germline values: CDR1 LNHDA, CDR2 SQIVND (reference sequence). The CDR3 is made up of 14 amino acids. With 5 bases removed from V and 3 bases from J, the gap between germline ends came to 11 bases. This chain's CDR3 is CASSGVGGYNEQFF. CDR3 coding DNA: TGTGCCAGTAGTGGGGTTGGCGGCTACAATGAGCAGTTCTTC.

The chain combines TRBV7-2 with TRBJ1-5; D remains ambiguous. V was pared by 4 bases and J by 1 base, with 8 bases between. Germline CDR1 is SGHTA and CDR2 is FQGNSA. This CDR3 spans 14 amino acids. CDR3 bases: TGTGCCAGCAGCTCGGGCCTGAGCAATCAGCCCCAGCATTTT. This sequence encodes CASSSGLSNQPQHF.

The CDR3 loop reads CASSLDGGTYEQYF. DNA for the CDR3: TGTGCCAGCAGCTTAGATGGCGGGACTTACGAGCAGTACTTC. The rearrangement links TRBV7-9 to TRBJ2-7; tentatively, D is TRBD2 (6 bases). The CDR3 contains 14 residues. From germline, CDR1 is SEHNR and CDR2 FQNEAQ (reference sequence). V was cut by 1 base and J by 4 bases, with 11 bases left in between.

The CDR3 nucleotides are TGTGCCAGCAGCTTGGGGATAGCGGGAGTACGAGAGACCCAGTACTTC. Protein sequence: CASSLGIAGVRETQYF. The chain employs TRBV5-4 and TRBJ2-5; 9 bases agree with TRBD2. In germline, CDR1 is SGHNT, CDR2 YYREEE (reference sequence). With V trimmed by 0 bases and J by 4 bases, 7 bases remained unmatched. CDR3 length equals 16 residues.

The CDR3 is CSGMENYGYTF. The CDR3 DNA sequence: TGCAGCGGGATGGAGAACTATGGCTACACCTTC. This sequence joins TRBV29-1 and TRBJ1-2; D unclear. V gave up 7 bases and J gave up 2 bases, with 8 bases separating them. Germline CDR1 SQVTM, CDR2 ANQGSEA. This CDR3 comprises 11 residues. The full variable domain, its missing parts supplied by reference TRBV29-1 and TRBJ1-2, is SAVISQKPSRDICQRGTSLTIQCQVDSQVTMMFWYRQQPGQSLTLIATANQGSEATYESGFVIDKFPISRPNLTFSTLTVSNMSPEDSSIYLCSGMENYGYTFGSGTRLTVV.

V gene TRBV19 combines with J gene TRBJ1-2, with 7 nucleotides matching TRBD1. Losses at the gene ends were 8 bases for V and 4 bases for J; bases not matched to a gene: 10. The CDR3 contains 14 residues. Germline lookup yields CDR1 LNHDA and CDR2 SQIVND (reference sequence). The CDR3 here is CASGPQQGLYGYTF. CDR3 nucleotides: TGTGCCAGTGGGCCACAACAGGGGCTCTATGGCTACACCTTC.

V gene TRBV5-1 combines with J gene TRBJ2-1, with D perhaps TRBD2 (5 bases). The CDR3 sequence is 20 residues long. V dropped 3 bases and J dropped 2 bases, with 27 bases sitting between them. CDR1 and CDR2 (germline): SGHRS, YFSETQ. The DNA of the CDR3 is TGCGCCAGCAGCTACCCAACACCGGACTCGTTGTTCTTCACCTACAATGAGCAGTTCTTC. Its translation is CASSYPTPDSLFFTYNEQFF. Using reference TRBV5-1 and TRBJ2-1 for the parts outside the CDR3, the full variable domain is KAGVTQTPRYLIKTRGQQVTLSCSPISGHRSVSWYQQTPGQGLQFLFEYFSETQRNKGNFPGRFSGRQFSNSRSEMNVSTLELGDSALYLCASSYPTPDSLFFTYNEQFFGPGTRLTVL.

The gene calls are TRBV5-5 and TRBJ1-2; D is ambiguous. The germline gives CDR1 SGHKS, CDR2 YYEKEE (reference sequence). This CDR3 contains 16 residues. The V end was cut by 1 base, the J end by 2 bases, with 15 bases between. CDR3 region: CASSLMGSQANYGYTF. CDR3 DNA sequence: TGTGCCAGCAGCTTGATGGGCAGCCAAGCGAACTATGGCTACACCTTC.

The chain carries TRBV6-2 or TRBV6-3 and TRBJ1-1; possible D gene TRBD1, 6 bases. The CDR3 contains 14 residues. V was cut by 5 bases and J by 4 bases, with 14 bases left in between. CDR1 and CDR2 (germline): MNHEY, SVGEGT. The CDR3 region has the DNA TGTGCCAGCAGTCCACGGGGGGCGCCCACTGAAGCTTTCTTT. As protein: CASSPRGAPTEAFF.

Here the CDR3 reads CASRPEGGPYEQYF. The CDR3 nucleotides read TGCGCCAGCAGACCCGAAGGGGGTCCATACGAGCAGTACTTC. The chain employs TRBV10-2 and TRBJ2-7; weak D call: TRBD1 (6 bases). Germline CDR1 and CDR2: WSHSY and SAAADI. V dropped 6 bases and J dropped 4 bases, with 16 bases sitting between them. This CDR3 is 14 amino acids long.

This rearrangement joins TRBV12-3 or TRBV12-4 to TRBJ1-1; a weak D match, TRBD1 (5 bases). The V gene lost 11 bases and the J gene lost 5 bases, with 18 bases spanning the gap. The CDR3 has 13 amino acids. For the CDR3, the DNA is TGTGCCTCTACAGGATTAGGTAGGACTGAAGCTTTCTTT. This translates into CASTGLGRTEAFF.

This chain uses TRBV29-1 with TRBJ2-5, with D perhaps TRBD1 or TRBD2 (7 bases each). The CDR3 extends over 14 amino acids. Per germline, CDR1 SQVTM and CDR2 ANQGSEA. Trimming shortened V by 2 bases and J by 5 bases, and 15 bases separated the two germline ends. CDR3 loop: CSVESGQGGETQYF. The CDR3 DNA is TGCAGCGTTGAATCGGGGCAGGGGGGGGAGACCCAGTACTTC.

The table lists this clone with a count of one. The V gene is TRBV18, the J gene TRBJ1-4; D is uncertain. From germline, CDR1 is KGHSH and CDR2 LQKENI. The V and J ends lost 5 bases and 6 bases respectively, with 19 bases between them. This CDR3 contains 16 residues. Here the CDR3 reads CASSSSQLGEYEKLFF. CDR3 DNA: TGTGCCAGCTCAAGCTCGCAACTGGGTGAGTATGAAAAACTGTTTTTT.

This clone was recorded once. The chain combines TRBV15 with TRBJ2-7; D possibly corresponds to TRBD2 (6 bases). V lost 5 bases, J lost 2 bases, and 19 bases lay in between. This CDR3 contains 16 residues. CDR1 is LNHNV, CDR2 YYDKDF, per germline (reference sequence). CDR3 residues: CATSPAREATPYEQYF. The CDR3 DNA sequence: TGTGCCACCAGCCCGGCGCGGGAAGCTACCCCCTACGAGCAGTACTTC.

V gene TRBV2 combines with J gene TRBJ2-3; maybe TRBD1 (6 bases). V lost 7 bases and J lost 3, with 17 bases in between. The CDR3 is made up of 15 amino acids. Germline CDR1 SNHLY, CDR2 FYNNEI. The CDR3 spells CASTPRVRGTDTQYF. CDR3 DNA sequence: TGTGCCAGCACCCCCCGTGTCAGGGGTACAGATACGCAGTATTTT.

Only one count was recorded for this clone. This chain's CDR3 is CSALLAREQFF. Written as DNA, the CDR3 is TGCAGTGCATTACTAGCGCGAGAGCAGTTCTTC. This chain joins TRBV20-1 and TRBJ2-1; 7 bases are shared with TRBD2. The germline CDR1 and CDR2 sequences are DFQATT and SNEGSKA (reference sequence). This CDR3 comprises 11 residues. V was pared by 6 bases and J by 10 bases, with 6 bases of the junction left unmatched.